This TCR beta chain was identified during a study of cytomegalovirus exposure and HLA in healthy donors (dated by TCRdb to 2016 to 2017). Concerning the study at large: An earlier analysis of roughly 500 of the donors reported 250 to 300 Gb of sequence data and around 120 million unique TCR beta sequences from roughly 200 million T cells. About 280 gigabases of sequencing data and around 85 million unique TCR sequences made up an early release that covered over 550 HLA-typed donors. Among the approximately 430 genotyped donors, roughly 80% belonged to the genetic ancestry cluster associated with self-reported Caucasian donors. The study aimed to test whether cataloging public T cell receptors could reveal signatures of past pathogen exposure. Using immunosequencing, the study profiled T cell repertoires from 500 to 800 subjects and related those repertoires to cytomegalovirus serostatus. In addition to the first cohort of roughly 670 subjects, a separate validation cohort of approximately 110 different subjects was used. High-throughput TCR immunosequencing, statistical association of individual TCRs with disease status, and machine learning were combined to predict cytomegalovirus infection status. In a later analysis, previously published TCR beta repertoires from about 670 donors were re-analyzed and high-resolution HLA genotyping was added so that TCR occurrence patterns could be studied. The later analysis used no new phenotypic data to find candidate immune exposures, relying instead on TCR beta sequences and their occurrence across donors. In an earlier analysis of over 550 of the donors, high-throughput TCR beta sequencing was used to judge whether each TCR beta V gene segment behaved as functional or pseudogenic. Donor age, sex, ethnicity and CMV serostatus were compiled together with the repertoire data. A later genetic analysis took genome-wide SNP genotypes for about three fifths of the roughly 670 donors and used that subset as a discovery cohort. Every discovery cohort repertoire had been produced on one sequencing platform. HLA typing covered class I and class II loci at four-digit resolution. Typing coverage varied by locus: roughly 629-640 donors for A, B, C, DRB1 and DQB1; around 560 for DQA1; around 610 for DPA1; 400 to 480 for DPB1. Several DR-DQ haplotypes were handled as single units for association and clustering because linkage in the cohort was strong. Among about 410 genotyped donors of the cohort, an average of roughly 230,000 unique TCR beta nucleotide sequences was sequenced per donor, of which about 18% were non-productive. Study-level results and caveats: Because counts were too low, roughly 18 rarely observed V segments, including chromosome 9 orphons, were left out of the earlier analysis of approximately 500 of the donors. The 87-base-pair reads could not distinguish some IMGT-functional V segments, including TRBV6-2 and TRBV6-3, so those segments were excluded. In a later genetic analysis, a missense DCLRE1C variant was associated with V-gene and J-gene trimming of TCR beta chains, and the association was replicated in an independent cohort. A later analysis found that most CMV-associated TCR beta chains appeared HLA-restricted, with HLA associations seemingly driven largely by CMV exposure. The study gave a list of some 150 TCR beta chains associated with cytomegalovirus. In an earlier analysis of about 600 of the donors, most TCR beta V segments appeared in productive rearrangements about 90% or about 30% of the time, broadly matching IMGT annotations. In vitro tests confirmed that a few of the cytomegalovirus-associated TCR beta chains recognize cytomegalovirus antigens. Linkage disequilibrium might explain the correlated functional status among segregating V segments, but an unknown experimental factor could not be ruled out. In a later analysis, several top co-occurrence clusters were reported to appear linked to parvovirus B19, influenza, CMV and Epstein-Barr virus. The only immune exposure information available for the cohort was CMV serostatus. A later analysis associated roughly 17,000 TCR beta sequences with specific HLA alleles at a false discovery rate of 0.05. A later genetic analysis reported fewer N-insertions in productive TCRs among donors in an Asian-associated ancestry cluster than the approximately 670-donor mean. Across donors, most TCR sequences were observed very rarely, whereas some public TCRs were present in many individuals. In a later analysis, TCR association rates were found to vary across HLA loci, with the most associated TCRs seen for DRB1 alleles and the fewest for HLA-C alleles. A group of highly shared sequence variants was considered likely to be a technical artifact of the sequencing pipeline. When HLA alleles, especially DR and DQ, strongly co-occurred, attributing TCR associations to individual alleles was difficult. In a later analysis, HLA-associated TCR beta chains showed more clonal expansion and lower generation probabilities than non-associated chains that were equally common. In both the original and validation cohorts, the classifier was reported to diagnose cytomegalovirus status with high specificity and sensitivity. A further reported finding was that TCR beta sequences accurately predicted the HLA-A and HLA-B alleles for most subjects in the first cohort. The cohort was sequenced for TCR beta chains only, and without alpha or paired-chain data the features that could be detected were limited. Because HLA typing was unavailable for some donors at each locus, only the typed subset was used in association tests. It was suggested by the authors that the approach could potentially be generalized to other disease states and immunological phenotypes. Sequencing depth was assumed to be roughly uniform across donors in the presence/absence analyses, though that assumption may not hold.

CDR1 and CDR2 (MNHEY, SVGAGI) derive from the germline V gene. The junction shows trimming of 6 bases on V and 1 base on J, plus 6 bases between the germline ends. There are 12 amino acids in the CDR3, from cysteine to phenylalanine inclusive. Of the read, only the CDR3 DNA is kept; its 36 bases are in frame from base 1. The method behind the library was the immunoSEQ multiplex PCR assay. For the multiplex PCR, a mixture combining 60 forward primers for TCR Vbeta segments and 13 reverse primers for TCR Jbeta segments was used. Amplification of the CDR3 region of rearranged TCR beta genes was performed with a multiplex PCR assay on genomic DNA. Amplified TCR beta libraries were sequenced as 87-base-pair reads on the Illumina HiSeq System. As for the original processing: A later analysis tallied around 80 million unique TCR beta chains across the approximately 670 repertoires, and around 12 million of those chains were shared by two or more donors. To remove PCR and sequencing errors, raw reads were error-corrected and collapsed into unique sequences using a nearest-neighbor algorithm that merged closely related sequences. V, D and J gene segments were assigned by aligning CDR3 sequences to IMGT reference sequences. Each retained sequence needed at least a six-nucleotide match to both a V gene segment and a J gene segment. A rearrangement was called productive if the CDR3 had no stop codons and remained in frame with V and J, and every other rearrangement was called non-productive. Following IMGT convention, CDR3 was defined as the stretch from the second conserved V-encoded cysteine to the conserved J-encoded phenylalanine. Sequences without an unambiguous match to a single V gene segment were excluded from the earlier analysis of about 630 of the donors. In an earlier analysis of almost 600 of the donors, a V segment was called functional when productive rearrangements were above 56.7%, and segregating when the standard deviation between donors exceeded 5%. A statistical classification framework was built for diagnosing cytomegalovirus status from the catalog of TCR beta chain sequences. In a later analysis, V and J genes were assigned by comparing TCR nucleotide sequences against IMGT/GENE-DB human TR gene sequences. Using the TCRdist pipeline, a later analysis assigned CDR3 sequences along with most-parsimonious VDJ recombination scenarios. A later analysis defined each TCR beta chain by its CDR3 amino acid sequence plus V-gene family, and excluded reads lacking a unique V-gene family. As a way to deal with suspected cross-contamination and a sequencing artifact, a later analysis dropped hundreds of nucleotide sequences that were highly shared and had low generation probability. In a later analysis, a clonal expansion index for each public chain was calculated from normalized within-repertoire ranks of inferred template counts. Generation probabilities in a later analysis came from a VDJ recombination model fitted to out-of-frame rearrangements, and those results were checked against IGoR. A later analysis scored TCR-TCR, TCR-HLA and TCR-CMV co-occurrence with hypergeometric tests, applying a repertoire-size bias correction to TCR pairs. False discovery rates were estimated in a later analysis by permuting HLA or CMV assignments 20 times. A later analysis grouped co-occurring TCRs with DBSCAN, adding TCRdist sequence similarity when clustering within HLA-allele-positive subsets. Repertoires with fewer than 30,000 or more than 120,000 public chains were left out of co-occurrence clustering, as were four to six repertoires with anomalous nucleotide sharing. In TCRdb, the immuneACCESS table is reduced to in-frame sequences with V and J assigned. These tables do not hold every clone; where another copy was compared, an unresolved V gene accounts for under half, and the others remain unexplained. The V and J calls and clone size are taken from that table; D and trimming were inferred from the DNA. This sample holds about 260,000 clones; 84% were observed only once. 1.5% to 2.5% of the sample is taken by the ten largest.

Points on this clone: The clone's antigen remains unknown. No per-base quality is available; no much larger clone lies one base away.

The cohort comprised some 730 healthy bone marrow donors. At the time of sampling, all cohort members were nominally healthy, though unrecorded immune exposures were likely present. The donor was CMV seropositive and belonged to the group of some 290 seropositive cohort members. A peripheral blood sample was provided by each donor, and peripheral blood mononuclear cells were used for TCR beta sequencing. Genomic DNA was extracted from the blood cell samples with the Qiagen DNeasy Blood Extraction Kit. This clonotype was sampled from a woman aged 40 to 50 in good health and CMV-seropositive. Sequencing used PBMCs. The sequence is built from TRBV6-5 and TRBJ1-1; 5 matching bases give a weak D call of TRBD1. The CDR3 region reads CASRGGNTEAFF. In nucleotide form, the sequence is TGTGCCAGCAGGGGGGGGAACACTGAAGCTTTCTTT.